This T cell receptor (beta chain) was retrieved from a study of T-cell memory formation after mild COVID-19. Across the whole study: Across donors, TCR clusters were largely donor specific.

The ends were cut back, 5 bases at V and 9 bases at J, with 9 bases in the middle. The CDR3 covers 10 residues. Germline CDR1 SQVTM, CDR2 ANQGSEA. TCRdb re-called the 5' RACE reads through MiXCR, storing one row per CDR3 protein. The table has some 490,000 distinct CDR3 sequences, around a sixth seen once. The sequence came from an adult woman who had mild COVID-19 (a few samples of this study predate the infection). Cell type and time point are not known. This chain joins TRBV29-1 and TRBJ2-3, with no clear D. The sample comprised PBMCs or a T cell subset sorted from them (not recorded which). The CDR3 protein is CSVWFETQYF. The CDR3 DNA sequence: TGCAGCGTTTGGTTTGAGACGCAGTATTTT.